This T cell receptor beta chain stems from a study of blood T cell repertoires in COVID-19. CDR1 is MGHDK, CDR2 SYGVNS, per germline. With V trimmed by 6 bases and J by 5 bases, 4 bases remained unmatched. The CDR3 contains 14 residues. Sequencing was performed with immunoSEQ multiplex PCR; in TCRdb, only in-frame clones are kept and a portion is missing. The table lists some 29,000 clones, roughly 88% of them singletons. The V gene is TRBV25-1, the J gene TRBJ1-5; 10 positions match TRBD1. Specimen: peripheral blood. This receptor was taken from a woman older than 75 with COVID-19, enrolled during active disease. The CDR3 loop reads CASRGTGAYQPQHF. Written as DNA, the CDR3 is TGTGCCAGCAGGGGGACAGGGGCATATCAGCCCCAGCATTTT.